The clone carrying this TCR beta chain has more than one count but fewer than ten. Its target is unknown. The data are from a study of cytotoxic CD8 clonotypes in ibrutinib-treated CLL. The overall study: Among the patients, roughly 12 presented as relapsed/refractory and around 16 as treatment-naive; 17 to 18 showed unmutated IGHV. Complete response was seen in 2 patients and partial in roughly 25; roughly twelve progressed and roughly 15 stayed remitted after a median 68 months. Overall study findings and caveats: T-cell clonality at baseline went above that of age-matched healthy donors and rose and fell with circulating CD8+ T-cell counts.

The authors obtained roughly 2.2 micrograms of genomic DNA from cryopreserved PBMCs for TCR beta libraries. The table came from immunoSEQ multiplex PCR; TCRdb's copy has only in-frame clones and leaves some out. The table shows over 120,000 clones, with about three quarters occurring only once. This CDR3 is built from 13 residues. Germline lookup yields CDR1 SGDLS and CDR2 YYNGEE. Between the trimmed V and J ends, which lost 0 bases and 3 bases, there was a span of 4 bases. V gene TRBV9 combines with J gene TRBJ1-3, with D uncertain. This specimen was PBMCs, taken after 24 months of ibrutinib treatment. This TCR derives from a human donor with chronic lymphocytic leukemia. The CDR3 coding sequence is TGTGCCAGCAGCGTAGTGGGTGGAAACACCATATATTTT. Its protein is CASSVVGGNTIYF.